This record looks at one T cell receptor (beta chain) sequence and its context. Its antigen is currently unknown. These data originate in a study of blood T cell dynamics during melanoma immunotherapy. On the study more broadly: Patients with metastatic melanoma got pembrolizumab or nivolumab-ipilimumab as first-line care.

Study results and caveats: PBMC repertoires of eventual disease-control patients split at W3 into clonality or diversity gains. Clones driving repertoire changes may be melanoma-specific or general immune activation.

Indicated time point: pre-treatment baseline. Disease control meant complete response, partial response or stable disease at 12 weeks. The repertoire was sequenced with immunoSEQ multiplex PCR; TCRdb's copy has only in-frame clones and lacks some. The sample lists 15,000 to 20,000 clones, 80% to 95% seen once, with about 1.8% in the top ten. Material: blood, obtained from a patient treated with checkpoint blockade. This receptor was obtained from a human donor with melanoma.

The CDR3 loop reads CASSPDRVAYEQYF. The CDR3 DNA sequence: TGTGCCAGCTCACCGGACAGGGTAGCCTACGAGCAGTACTTC. This rearrangement joins TRBV18 to TRBJ2-7; 8 nucleotides line up with TRBD1. Losses at the gene ends were 3 bases for V and 2 bases for J; bases not matched to a gene: 3. The V gene's germline CDR1 is KGHSH and CDR2 LQKENI. The CDR3 extends over 14 amino acids.